The 10 T cell receptor beta chains given below trace back to one sample, sequenced in a study of blood T cell repertoires in COVID-19. Using immunoSEQ multiplex PCR, the repertoire was profiled, and TCRdb retains in-frame clones only, with some absent. The repertoire holds hundreds of thousands of clones, with about 91% as singletons. The sequencing input was PBMCs or T cells enriched from blood (not recorded which). The receptor set was obtained from a woman aged 30 to 39 with acute COVID-19.

V is TRBV19 and J is TRBJ2-2; 12 bases agree with TRBD1. The CDR3 covers 14 residues. Looked up from germline, CDR1 is LNHDA and CDR2 is SQIVND (reference sequence). The V gene end was trimmed by 11 bases and the J gene end by 7 bases; junction bases not matched to a gene: 8. This CDR3 is CAAWGQGAGGELFF. Here the CDR3 DNA reads TGTGCCGCCTGGGGACAGGGGGCCGGCGGGGAGCTGTTTTTT.

The CDR3 region has the DNA TGTGCCAGCAGTTACGTGCTGGCGGGGACAGGAATTGTCAATCAGCCCCAGCATTTT. Its protein is CASSYVLAGTGIVNQPQHF. The chain recombines TRBV6-2 or TRBV6-3 with TRBJ1-5, with 8 positions matching TRBD1. CDR1 MNHEY and CDR2 SVGEGT come from the germline V gene. The CDR3 runs to 19 residues. V lost 2 bases and J lost 3; bases outside the gene matches: 15.

The V and J genes are TRBV11-2 and TRBJ2-5; 11 bases match TRBD2. The V gene's germline CDR1 is SGHAT and CDR2 FQNNGV. This CDR3 is built from 15 residues. J lost 7 bases, V lost 3 bases, and 7 bases had no gene match. DNA for the CDR3: TGTGCCAGCAGCTTGGGGACTAGCGGAGGAGGGACCCAGTACTTC. Translating gives CASSLGTSGGGTQYF.

Concerning this clone: The sample has other DNA sequences that encode this CDR3 too. This chain uses TRBV27 with TRBJ2-7; D is possibly TRBD1 (5 bases). Germline CDR1 is MNHEY and CDR2 is SMNVEV (reference sequence). The CDR3 spans 11 residues. V lost 4 bases to trimming and J lost 5 bases, with 6 bases between them. The CDR3 sequence is CASSSGNEQYF. DNA of the CDR3: TGTGCCAGCAGTTCAGGGAACGAGCAGTACTTC.

The rearrangement uses TRBV6-5 and TRBJ2-1, with 7 bases aligning to TRBD1. The germline CDR1 and CDR2 sequences are MNHEY and SVGAGI. Unmatched junction bases numbered 10, after V lost 6 bases and J lost 5 bases. The CDR3 is 15 residues long. DNA for the CDR3: TGTGCCAGCAGGCTGGGACAGACCCTCGACAATGAGCAGTTCTTC. Amino acid sequence: CASRLGQTLDNEQFF.

The chain couples TRBV6-5 to TRBJ1-4; D is unclear. With the DNA end fitting TRBJ2-2 better, the J assignment may be wrong. CDR3 length: 14 amino acids. Germline CDR1 MNHEY, CDR2 SVGAGI. This CDR3 is CASSYSAGSWELFF. CDR3 sequence (DNA): TGTGCCAGCAGTTACTCGGCAGGCTCGTGGGAGCTGTTTTTT.

This clone was counted a few times. The genes are TRBV9 and TRBJ2-1; the D is unclear. The CDR3 consists of 16 residues. Trimming stripped 0 bases from V and 0 bases from J, with 10 bases between. From germline, CDR1 is SGDLS and CDR2 YYNGEE. The CDR3 bases are TGTGCCAGCAGCGTAGGAACCGTGAGCTCCTACAATGAGCAGTTCTTC. It is translated as CASSVGTVSSYNEQFF.

The chain is built from TRBV6-5 and TRBJ1-3; D remains ambiguous. This CDR3 has 15 residues. V gave up 4 bases and J gave up 0 bases, with 10 bases separating them. Germline loops: CDR1 MNHEY, CDR2 SVGAGI. CDR3 sequence reads: CASSSGVASGNTIYF. As DNA, the CDR3 is TGTGCCAGCAGTTCCGGGGTCGCCTCTGGAAACACCATATATTTT.

The rearrangement uses TRBV5-1 and TRBJ1-1; D unclear. Looked up from germline, CDR1 is SGHRS and CDR2 is YFSETQ. The CDR3 contains 13 residues. V lost 6 bases, J lost 0 bases, and 9 bases lay in between. The chain's CDR3 is CASKPTLNTEAFF. CDR3 nucleotides: TGCGCCAGCAAACCGACACTGAACACTGAAGCTTTCTTT.

V gene TRBV29-1 combines with J gene TRBJ2-3; the match to TRBD1 covers 8 bases. Trimming at V came to 0 bases and at J to 2 bases, leaving 4 bases not matched to a gene. Looked up from germline, CDR1 is SQVTM and CDR2 is ANQGSEA. This CDR3 region has 15 residues. In DNA, the CDR3 is TGCAGCGTTGAAGAGCAGGGGGCGCCCACAGATACGCAGTATTTT. The encoded protein is CSVEEQGAPTDTQYF.